The source of this T cell receptor beta chain is a study of blood T cells in healthy people across ages. Per germline, CDR1 SQVTM and CDR2 ANQGSEA. The CDR3 extends over 11 amino acids. Trimming left V 4 bases short and J 6 bases short, with 9 bases between. A second PCR, run for roughly 7 to 12 cycles, used a sample-barcoded 5' primer plus a J-beta primer mix. TCRdb ran MiXCR on the 5' RACE reads and lists one entry per CDR3 protein. The sample shows some 1.8 million distinct CDR3 sequences, about two fifths of them seen only once. This chain joins TRBV29-1 and TRBJ1-2; D is unresolved. This clonotype was obtained from a human donor in good health. What was sequenced was blood. CDR3 loop: CSVVLADGYTF. DNA of the CDR3: TGCAGCGTTGTATTGGCGGATGGCTACACCTTC.